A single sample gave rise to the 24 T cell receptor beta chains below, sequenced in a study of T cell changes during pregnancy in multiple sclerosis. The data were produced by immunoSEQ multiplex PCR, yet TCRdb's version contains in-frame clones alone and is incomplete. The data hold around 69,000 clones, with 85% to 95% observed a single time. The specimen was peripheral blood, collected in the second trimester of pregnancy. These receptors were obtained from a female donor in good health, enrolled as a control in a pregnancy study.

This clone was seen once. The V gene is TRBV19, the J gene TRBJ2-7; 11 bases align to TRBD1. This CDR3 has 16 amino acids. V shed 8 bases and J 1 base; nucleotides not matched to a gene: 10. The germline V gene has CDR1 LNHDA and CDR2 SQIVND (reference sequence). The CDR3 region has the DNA TGTGCCAGTCGGACCCCGGGACAGGGGGAGTCCTACGAGCAGTACTTC. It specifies CASRTPGQGESYEQYF.

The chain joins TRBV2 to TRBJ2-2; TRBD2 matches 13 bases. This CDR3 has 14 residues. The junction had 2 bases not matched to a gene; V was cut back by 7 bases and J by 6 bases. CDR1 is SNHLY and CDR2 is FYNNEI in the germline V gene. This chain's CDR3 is CASTGLAGAGELFF. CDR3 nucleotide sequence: TGTGCCAGCACCGGACTAGCGGGGGCCGGGGAGCTGTTTTTT. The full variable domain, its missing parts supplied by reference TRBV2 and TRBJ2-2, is EPEVTQTPSHQVTQMGQEVILRCVPISNHLYFYWYRQILGQKVEFLVSFYNNEISEKSEIFDDQFSVERPDGSNFTLKIRSTKLEDSAMYFCASTGLAGAGELFFGEGSRLTVL.

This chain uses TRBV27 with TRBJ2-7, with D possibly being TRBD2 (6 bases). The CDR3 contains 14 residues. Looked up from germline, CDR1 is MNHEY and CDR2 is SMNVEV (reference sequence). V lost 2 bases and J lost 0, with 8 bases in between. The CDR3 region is CASSLAGFSYEQYF. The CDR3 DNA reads TGTGCCAGCAGTTTAGCGGGGTTCTCCTACGAGCAGTACTTC.

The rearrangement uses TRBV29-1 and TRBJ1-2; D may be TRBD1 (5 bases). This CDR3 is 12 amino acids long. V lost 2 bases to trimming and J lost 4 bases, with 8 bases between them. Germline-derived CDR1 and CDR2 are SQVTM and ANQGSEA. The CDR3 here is CSVERGGYGYTF. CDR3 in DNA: TGCAGCGTTGAACGGGGGGGCTATGGCTACACCTTC.

CDR3 in amino acids: CSVEERTGGEGGGAFF. CDR3 bases: TGCAGCGTTGAGGAGCGGACAGGGGGCGAGGGTGGTGGAGCTTTCTTT. The chain uses TRBV29-1 and TRBJ1-1; 11 nucleotides line up with TRBD1. Germline loops: CDR1 SQVTM, CDR2 ANQGSEA. This CDR3 has 16 amino acids. V gave up 3 bases and J gave up 10 bases; unmatched junction bases: 16.

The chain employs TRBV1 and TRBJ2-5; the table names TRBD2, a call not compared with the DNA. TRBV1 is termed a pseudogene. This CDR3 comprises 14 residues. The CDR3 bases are TGCACCAGCAGCCAGCCACGACTAAGAGAGACCCAGTACTTC. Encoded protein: CTSSQPRLRETQYF.

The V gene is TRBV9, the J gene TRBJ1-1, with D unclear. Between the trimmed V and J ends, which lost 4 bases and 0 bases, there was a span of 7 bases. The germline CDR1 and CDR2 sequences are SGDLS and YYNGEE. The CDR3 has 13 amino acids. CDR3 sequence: CASSKYLNTEAFF. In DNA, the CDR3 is TGTGCCAGCAGCAAGTACTTGAACACTGAAGCTTTCTTT.

Written as DNA, the CDR3 is TGTGCCAGCTCACCGGGGGGGAACACTGAAGCTTTCTTT. Translating it yields CASSPGGNTEAFF. V gene TRBV18 combines with J gene TRBJ1-1; possible D gene TRBD1, 5 bases. The germline gives CDR1 KGHSH, CDR2 LQKENI. The germline V and J ends were trimmed by 3 bases and 1 base, with 6 bases remaining between them. The CDR3 sequence is 13 residues long.

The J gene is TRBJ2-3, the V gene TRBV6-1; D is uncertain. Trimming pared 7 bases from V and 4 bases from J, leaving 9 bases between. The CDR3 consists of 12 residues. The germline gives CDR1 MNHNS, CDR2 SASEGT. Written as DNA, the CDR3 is TGTGCCAGCACCCTTGTAGCAGATACGCAGTATTTT. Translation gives CASTLVADTQYF.

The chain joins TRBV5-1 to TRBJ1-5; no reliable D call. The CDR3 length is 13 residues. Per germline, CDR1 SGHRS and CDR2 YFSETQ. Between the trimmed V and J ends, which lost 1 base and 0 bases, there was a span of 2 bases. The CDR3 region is CASSLYSNQPQHF. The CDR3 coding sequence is TGCGCCAGCAGCTTGTATAGCAATCAGCCCCAGCATTTT.

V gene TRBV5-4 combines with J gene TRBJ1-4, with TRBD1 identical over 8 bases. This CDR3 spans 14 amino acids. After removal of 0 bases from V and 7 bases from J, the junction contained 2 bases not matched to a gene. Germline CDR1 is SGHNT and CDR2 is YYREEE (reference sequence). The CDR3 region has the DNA TGTGCCAGCAGCTTGGGGACAGGGTTTGAAAAACTGTTTTTT. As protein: CASSLGTGFEKLFF.

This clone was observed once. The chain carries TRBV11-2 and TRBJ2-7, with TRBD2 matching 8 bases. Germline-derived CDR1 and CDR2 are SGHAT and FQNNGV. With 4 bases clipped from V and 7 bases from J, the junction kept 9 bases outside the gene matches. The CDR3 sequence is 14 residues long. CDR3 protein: CASSSAGAQWEQYF. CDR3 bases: TGTGCCAGCAGCTCAGCGGGGGCCCAGTGGGAGCAGTACTTC.

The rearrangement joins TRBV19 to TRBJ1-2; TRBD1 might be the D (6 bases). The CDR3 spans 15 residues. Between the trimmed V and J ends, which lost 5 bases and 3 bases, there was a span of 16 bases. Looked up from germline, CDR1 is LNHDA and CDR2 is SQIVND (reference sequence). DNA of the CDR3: TGTGCCAGTAGTCCGCAGGGGACATACCACTATGGCTACACCTTC. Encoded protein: CASSPQGTYHYGYTF.

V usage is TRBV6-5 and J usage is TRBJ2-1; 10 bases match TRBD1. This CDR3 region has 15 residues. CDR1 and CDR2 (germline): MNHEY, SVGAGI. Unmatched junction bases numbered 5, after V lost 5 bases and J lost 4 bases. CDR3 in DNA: TGTGCCAGCAGTGCCGACAGGGGGCATTACAATGAGCAGTTCTTC. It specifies CASSADRGHYNEQFF.

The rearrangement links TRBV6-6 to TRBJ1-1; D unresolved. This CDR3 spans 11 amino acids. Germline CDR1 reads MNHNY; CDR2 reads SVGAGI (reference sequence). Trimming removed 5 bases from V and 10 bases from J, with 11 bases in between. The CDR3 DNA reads TGTGCCAGCAGTACAACGGGAACAGCTTTCTTT. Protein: CASSTTGTAFF.

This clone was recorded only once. The CDR3 DNA reads TGTGCCGGGGACAGGGGGTATGGCTACACCTTC. Its translation: CAGDRGYGYTF. The genes are TRBV30 and TRBJ1-2; 11 bases align to TRBD1. From germline, CDR1 is GTSNPN and CDR2 SVGIG (reference sequence). The CDR3 totals 11 residues. Trimming cost V 8 bases and J 5 bases; bases outside gene matches: 1. Drawing the rest from reference TRBV30 and TRBJ1-2, the complete variable domain is SQTIHQWPATLVQPVGSPLSLECTVEGTSNPNLYWYRQAAGRGLQLLFYSVGIGQISSEVPQNLSASRPQDRQFILSSKKLLLSDSGFYLCAGDRGYGYTFGSGTRLTVV.

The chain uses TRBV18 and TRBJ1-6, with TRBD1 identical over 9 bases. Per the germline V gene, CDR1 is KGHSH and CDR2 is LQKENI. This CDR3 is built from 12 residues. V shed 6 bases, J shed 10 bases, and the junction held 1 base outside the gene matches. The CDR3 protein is CASSDRGSPLHF. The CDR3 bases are TGTGCCAGCTCGGACAGGGGATCACCCCTCCACTTT.

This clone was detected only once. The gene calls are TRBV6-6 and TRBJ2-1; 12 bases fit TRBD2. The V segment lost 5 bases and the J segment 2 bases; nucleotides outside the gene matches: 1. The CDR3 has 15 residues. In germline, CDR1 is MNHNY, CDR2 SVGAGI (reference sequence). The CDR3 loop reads CASSPSGGAYNEQFF. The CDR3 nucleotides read TGTGCCAGCAGTCCTAGCGGGGGGGCCTACAATGAGCAGTTCTTC.

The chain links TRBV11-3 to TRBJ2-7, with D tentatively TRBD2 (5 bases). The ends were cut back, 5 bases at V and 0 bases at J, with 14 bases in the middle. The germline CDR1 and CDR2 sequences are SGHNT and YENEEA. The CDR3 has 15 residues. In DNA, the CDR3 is TGTGCCAGCAGCCAGGACTCGGCCCGCTCCTACGAGCAGTACTTC. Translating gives CASSQDSARSYEQYF.

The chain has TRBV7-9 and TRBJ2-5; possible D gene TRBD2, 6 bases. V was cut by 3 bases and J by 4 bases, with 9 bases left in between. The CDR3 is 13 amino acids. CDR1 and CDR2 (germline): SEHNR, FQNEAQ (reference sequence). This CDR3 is CASSLDYIETQYF. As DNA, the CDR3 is TGTGCCAGCAGCTTGGACTATATAGAGACCCAGTACTTC.

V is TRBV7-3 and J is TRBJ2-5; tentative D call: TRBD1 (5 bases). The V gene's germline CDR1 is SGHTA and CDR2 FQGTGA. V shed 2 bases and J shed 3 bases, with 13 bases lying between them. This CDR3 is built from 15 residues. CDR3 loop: CASSLGQGIEETQYF. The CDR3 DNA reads TGTGCCAGCAGCTTAGGGCAGGGAATCGAAGAGACCCAGTACTTC.

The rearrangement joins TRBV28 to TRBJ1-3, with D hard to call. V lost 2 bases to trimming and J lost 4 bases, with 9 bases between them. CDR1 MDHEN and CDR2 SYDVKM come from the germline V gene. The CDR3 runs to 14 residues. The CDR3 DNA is TGTGCCAGCAGTTTAATAAGCGGAGGAAACACCATATATTTT. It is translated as CASSLISGGNTIYF.

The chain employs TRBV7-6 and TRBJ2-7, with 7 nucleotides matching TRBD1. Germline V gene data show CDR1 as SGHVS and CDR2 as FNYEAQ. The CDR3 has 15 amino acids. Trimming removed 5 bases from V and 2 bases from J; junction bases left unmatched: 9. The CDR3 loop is CASSPSRTGAYEQYF. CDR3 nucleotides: TGTGCCAGCAGCCCTAGCAGGACAGGAGCCTACGAGCAGTACTTC.

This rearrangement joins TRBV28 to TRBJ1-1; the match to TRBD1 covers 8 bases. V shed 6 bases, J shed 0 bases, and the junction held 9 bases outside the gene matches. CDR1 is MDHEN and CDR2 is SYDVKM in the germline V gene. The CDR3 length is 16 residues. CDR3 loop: CASRLAQGAMNTEAFF. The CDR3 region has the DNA TGTGCCAGCAGGTTGGCCCAGGGGGCGATGAACACTGAAGCTTTCTTT.